The 4 T cell receptor beta chains below were found in one sample sequenced in a study of cytomegalovirus exposure and HLA in healthy donors. Primers: 60 Vbeta forward and 13 Jbeta reverse. Libraries were prepared by immunoSEQ multiplex PCR; TCRdb keeps only in-frame clonotypes and omits some of them. The table lists some 160,000 clones, 84% of them singletons. Sequenced material: PBMCs. The receptor source for this set is a man aged 18 to 30 in good health and CMV-seronegative.

With respect to this clone: At one boundary the junction diverges from the germline segment, which might be a read error. This rearrangement joins TRBV7-9 to TRBJ2-3; perhaps TRBD2 as D (5 bases). The CDR3 has 12 residues. Per the germline V gene, CDR1 is SEHNR and CDR2 is FQNEAQ (reference sequence). CDR3 bases: TGTGCCAGCAGCCCCCCGGGAACCGCAGTTGGTTTT. Translated, it gives CASSPPGTAVGF.

The chain combines TRBV7-9 with TRBJ2-7, with TRBD1 identical over 11 bases. Germline V gives CDR1 SEHNR, CDR2 FQNEAQ (reference sequence). The CDR3 covers 14 residues. Trimming took 5 bases from V and 3 from J; bases not matched to a gene: 3. DNA for the CDR3: TGTGCCAGCAGCCCCGGGACAGGGGGCTACGAGCAGTACTTC. As protein: CASSPGTGGYEQYF.

The genes are TRBV5-4 and TRBJ2-7, with 7 bases identical to TRBD2. Trimming at V came to 2 bases and at J to 3 bases, leaving 8 bases not matched to a gene. The CDR3 consists of 15 residues. In germline, CDR1 is SGHNT, CDR2 YYREEE (reference sequence). DNA of the CDR3: TGTGCCAGCAGCTTCTCCGGGAGGAATGACTACGAGCAGTACTTC. Protein sequence: CASSFSGRNDYEQYF.

The V call is TRBV28, the J call TRBJ2-7, with 9 positions matching TRBD1. In germline, CDR1 is MDHEN, CDR2 SYDVKM. The V gene end was trimmed by 3 bases and the J gene end by 7 bases; junction bases not matched to a gene: 13. CDR3 length: 16 amino acids. The CDR3 bases are TGTGCCAGCAGTTTGGCGGTAGGGACAGGGTGGCAAGAGCAGTACTTC. It yields the protein CASSLAVGTGWQEQYF.